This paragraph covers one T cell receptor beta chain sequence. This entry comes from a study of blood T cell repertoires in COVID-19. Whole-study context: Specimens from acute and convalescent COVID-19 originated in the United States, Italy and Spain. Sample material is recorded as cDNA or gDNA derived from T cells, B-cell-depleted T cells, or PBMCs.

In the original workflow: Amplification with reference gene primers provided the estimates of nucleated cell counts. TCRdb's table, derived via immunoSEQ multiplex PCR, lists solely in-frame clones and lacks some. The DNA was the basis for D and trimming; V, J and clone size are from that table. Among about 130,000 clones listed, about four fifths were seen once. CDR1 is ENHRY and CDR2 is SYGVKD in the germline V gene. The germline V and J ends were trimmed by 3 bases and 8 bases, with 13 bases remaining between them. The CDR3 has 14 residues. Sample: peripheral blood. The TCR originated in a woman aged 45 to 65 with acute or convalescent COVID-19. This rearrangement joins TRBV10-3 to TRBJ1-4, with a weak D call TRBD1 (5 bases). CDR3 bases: TGTGCCATCAGTGACAACGGGGAGGGGGAAAAACTGTTTTTT. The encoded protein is CAISDNGEGEKLFF.